The T cell receptor beta chain described here comes from a study of T cells expressing NK-cell markers. Findings of the study overall: A few donors showed these clonotypes also leading the CD3+CD56-NKG2C+ fraction.

Remarks on this clonotype: What it binds is unknown.

Germline V gene sequence: CDR1 SGHDN, CDR2 FVKESK. The CDR3 runs 16 residues. TCRdb re-called the 5' RACE reads; one entry per CDR3 protein, DNA not given. Found here are about 30,000 distinct CDR3 sequences; the top ten clones hold less than 65%. J is TRBJ2-7 and V is TRBV14; TCRdb returns TRBD2, unconfirmable since there is no DNA. The sample was blood T cells: a sorted CD56 or NKG2C T cell subset, CD4+ or CD8+ T cells, or bulk PBMC T cells (not recorded which). The clonotype was recovered from a woman between 18 and 69 years old in good health. The CDR3 spells CASSPTGLAGSYEQYF.